The rows below give T cell receptor beta chains drawn from one sample of a study of shared clonotypes between healthy human individuals. Sequenced by immunoSEQ multiplex PCR; TCRdb stores in-frame clones only, minus some. The sample includes fewer than 500,000 clones, 75% to 80% of them seen just once. The source material was PBMCs. These receptors all stem from a woman between 40 and 50 years old in good health. Some clones in this sample may be carry-over from other donors' samples. CDR3s include the opening cysteine and the closing phenylalanine or tryptophan.

CDR3: CASSVASQGNYEQYF
J: TRBJ2-7
V: TRBV9

CDR3: CASRATSGSAGELFF
J: TRBJ2-2
V: TRBV6-4

CDR3: CASTSDSETQYF
J: TRBJ2-5
V: TRBV18

CDR3: CASKLSGLAGNEQFF
J: TRBJ2-1
V: TRBV13

CDR3: CASSLDPGRGKSTEAFF
J: TRBJ1-1
V: TRBV11-2

CDR3: CASSRATGAVVTEAFF
J: TRBJ1-1
V: TRBV4-1

CDR3: CASSLVSGDTEAFF
J: TRBJ1-1
V: TRBV5-1

CDR3: CASKGVRSRTEAFF
J: TRBJ1-1
V: TRBV19

CDR3: CASSPEGQATYEQYF
J: TRBJ2-7
V: TRBV5-1

CDR3: CASSSDRGGTDTQYF
J: TRBJ2-3
V: TRBV5-1

CDR3: CASSPPGADSGNTIYF
J: TRBJ1-3
V: TRBV18

CDR3: CASSLGPGELFF
J: TRBJ2-2
V: TRBV5-1

CDR3: CASSEDAGGPYGYTF
J: TRBJ1-2
V: TRBV2

CDR3: CASSIASSGQGAYGYTF
J: TRBJ1-2
V: TRBV19

CDR3: CASSLTSGRVSEQYF
J: TRBJ2-7
V: TRBV7-9

CDR3: CASSLVGRSTDTQYF
J: TRBJ2-3
V: TRBV7-6

CDR3: CASAPGLSYNEQFF
J: TRBJ2-1
V: TRBV7-3

CDR3: CATSREPGRLDTQYF
J: TRBJ2-3
V: TRBV15

CDR3: CASTALMNTEAFF
J: TRBJ1-1
V: TRBV2

CDR3: CAWSAGSYGYTF
J: TRBJ1-2
V: TRBV30

CDR3: CASSATLGRNEKLFF
J: TRBJ1-4
V: TRBV5-1

CDR3: CASSQTGTGRYGYTF
J: TRBJ1-2
V: TRBV4-3

CDR3: CASSQVTGLNYGYTF
J: TRBJ1-2
V: TRBV11-2

CDR3: CASRATSEAFF
J: TRBJ1-1
V: TRBV5-8

CDR3: CASSFQTGEYSNQPQHF
J: TRBJ1-5
V: TRBV28

CDR3: CSGSGATSTEAFF
J: TRBJ1-1
V: TRBV29-1

CDR3: CASSPHRSGNTIYF
J: TRBJ1-3
V: TRBV7-8

CDR3: CASSPPWREDYNEQFF
J: TRBJ2-1
V: TRBV7-9

CDR3: CASSLLLAGALYQETQYF
J: TRBJ2-5
V: TRBV5-6

CDR3: CASTTAQTNTGELFF
J: TRBJ2-2
V: TRBV6-5

CDR3: CASGGNNQPQHF
J: TRBJ1-5
V: TRBV6-5

CDR3: CASSPIQVNTGELFF
J: TRBJ2-2
V: TRBV18

CDR3: CASSLAQTGGSSPLHF
J: TRBJ1-6
V: TRBV13

CDR3: CASSDRAQTSYEQYF
J: TRBJ2-7
V: TRBV7-2

CDR3: CASSLSGGTEAFF
J: TRBJ1-1
V: TRBV27

CDR3: CASSLIRGAGANVLTF
J: TRBJ2-6
V: TRBV7-9

CDR3: CASSQEWGGFYYNEQFF
J: TRBJ2-1
V: TRBV4-2

CDR3: CAYADRAMGYTF
J: TRBJ1-2
V: TRBV30

CDR3: CASSRTAETQYF
J: TRBJ2-5
V: TRBV7-9

CDR3: CAITPEGITDTQYF
J: TRBJ2-3
V: TRBV10-3

CDR3: CAWSPGLTINTGELFF
J: TRBJ2-2
V: TRBV30

CDR3: CASSPGLAPSSYEQYF
J: TRBJ2-7
V: TRBV5-1

CDR3: CASSAAPNLVSGMWVANTGELFF
J: TRBJ2-2
V: TRBV6-1

CDR3: CASSLETPSYGYTF
J: TRBJ1-2
V: TRBV5-1

CDR3: CASSAAVDTYNEQFF
J: TRBJ2-1
V: TRBV6-6

CDR3: CASRQGLFTDTQYF
J: TRBJ2-3
V: TRBV7-2

CDR3: CASSFRGNEQFF
J: TRBJ2-1
V: TRBV28

CDR3: CASSSYDPKDEQYF
J: TRBJ2-7
V: TRBV7-8

CDR3: CASSYPPRETQYF
J: TRBJ2-5
V: TRBV6-5

CDR3: CSGLRGREQYF
J: TRBJ2-7
V: TRBV29-1